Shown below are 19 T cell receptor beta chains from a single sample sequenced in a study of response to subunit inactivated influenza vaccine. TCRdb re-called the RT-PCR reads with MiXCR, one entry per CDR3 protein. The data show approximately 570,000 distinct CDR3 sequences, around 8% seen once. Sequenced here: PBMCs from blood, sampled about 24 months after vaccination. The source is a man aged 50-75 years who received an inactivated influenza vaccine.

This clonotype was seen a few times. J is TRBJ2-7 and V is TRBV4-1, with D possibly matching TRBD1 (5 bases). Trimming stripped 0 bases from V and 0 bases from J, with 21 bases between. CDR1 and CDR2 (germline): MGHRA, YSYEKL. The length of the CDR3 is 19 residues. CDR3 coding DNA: TGCGCCAGCAGCCAAGATGGGATACCAGGGCAACGTAGCTCCTACGAGCAGTACTTC. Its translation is CASSQDGIPGQRSSYEQYF.

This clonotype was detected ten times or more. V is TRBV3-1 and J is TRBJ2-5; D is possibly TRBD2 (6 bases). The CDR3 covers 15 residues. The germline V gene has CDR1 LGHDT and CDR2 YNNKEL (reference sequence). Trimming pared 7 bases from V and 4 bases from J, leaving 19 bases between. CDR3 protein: CASTTGPTGGETQYF. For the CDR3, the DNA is TGTGCCAGCACCACAGGACCAACCGGGGGAGAGACCCAGTACTTC.

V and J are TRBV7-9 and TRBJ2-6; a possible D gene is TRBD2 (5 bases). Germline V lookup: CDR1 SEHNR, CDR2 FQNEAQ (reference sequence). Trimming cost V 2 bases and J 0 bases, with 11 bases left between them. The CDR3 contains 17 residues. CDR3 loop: CASSLNRDYSGANVLTF. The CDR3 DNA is TGTGCCAGCAGCTTAAATCGAGACTACTCTGGGGCCAACGTCCTGACTTTC.

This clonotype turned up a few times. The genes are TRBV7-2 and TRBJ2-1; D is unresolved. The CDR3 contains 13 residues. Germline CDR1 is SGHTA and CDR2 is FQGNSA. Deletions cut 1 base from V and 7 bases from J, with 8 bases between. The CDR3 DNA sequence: TGTGCCAGCAGCTTAGGTTTTTTTAATGAGCAGTTCTTC. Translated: CASSLGFFNEQFF.

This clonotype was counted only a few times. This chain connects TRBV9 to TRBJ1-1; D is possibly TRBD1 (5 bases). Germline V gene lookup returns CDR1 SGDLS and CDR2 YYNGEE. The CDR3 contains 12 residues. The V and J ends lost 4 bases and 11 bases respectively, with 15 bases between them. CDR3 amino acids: CASSPPGPRAFF. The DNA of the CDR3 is TGTGCCAGCAGCCCCCCAGGGCCTCGGGCTTTCTTT.

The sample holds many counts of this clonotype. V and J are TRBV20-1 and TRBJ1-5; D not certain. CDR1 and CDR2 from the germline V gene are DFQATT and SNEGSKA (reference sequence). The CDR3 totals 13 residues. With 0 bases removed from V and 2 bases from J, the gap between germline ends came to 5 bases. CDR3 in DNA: TGCAGTGCTAGAGATTTGCGCAATCAGCCCCAGCATTTT. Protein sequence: CSARDLRNQPQHF.

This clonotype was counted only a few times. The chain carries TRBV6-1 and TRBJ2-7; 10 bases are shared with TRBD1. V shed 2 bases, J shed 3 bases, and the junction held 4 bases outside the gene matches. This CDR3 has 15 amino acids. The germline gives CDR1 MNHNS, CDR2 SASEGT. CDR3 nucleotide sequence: TGTGCCAGCAGTGAATTGACAGGGGGCTTCTACGAGCAGTACTTC. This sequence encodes CASSELTGGFYEQYF.

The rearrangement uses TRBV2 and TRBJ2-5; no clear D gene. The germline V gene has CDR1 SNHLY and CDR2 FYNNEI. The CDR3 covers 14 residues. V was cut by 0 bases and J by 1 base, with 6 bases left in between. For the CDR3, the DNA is TGTGCCAGCAGTGAAGCGCGGACCCAAGAGACCCAGTACTTC. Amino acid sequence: CASSEARTQETQYF.

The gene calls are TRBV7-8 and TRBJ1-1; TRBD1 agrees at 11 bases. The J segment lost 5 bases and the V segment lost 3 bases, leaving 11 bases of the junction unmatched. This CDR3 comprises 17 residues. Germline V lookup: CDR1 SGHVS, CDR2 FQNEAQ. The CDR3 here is CASSFRPPGQGGTEAFF. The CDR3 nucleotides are TGTGCCAGCAGCTTTAGGCCGCCGGGACAGGGGGGAACTGAAGCTTTCTTT.

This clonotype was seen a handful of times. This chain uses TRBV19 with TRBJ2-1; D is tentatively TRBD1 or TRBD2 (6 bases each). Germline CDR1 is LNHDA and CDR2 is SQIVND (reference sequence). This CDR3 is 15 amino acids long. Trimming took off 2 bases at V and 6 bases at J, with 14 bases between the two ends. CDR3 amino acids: CASSIQGTLFNEQFF. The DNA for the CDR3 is TGTGCCAGTAGTATACAGGGGACTCTTTTCAATGAGCAGTTCTTC.

The CDR3 is CASSLGALRLNTEAFF. The CDR3 region has the DNA TGTGCCAGCAGCTTAGGGGCCTTGCGTTTGAACACTGAAGCTTTCTTT. The J gene is TRBJ1-1, the V gene TRBV7-9; no firm D call. The CDR3 contains 16 residues. V was shortened by 1 base and J by 0 bases, with 12 bases between the two germline ends. Germline V gene lookup returns CDR1 SEHNR and CDR2 FQNEAQ (reference sequence).

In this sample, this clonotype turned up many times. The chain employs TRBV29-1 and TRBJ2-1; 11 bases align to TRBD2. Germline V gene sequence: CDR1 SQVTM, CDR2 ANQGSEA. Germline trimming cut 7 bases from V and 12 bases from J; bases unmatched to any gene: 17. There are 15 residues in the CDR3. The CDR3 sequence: CSAEVPGLAVRGQFF. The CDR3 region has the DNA TGCAGCGCAGAGGTTCCGGGACTAGCGGTTAGAGGGCAGTTCTTC.

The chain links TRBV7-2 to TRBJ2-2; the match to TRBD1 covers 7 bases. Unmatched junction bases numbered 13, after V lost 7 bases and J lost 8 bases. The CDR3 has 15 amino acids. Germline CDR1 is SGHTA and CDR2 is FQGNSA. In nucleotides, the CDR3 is TGTGCCAGCACCCCAAAGGGGGCCTCGAGGGGGGAGCTGTTTTTT. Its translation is CASTPKGASRGELFF. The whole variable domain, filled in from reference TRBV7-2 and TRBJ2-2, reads GAGVSQSPSNKVTEKGKDVELRCDPISGHTALYWYRQSLGQGLEFLIYFQGNSAPDKSGLPSDRFSAERTGGSVSTLTIQRTQQEDSAVYLCASTPKGASRGELFFGEGSRLTVL.

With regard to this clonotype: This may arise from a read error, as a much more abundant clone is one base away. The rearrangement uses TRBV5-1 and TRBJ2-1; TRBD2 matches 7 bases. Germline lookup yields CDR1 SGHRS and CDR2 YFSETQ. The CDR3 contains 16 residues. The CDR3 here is CASSPIKSGVYNGQFF. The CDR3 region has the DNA TGCGCCAGCAGCCCGATAAAGAGCGGGGTCTACAATGGGCAGTTCTTC.

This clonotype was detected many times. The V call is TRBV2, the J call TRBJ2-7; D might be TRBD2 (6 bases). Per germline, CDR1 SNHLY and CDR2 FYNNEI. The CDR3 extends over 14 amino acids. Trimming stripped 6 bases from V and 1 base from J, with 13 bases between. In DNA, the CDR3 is TGTGCCAGCAGCCTTGAGGGACTTTCCTACGAGCAGTACTTC. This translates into CASSLEGLSYEQYF. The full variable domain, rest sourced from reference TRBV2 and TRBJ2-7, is EPEVTQTPSHQVTQMGQEVILRCVPISNHLYFYWYRQILGQKVEFLVSFYNNEISEKSEIFDDQFSVERPDGSNFTLKIRSTKLEDSAMYFCASSLEGLSYEQYFGPGTRLTVT.

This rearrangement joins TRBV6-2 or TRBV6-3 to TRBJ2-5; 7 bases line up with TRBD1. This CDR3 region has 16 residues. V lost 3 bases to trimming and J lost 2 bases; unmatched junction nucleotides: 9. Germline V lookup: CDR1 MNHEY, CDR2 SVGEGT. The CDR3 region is CASSYSPGTVQETQYF. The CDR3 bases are TGTGCCAGCAGTTATTCCCCCGGGACAGTTCAAGAGACCCAGTACTTC.

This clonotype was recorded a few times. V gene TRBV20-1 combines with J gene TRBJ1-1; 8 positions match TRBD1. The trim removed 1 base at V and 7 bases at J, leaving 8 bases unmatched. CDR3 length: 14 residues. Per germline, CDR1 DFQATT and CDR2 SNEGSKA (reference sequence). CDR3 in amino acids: CSARALDRVHEAFF. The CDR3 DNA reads TGCAGTGCTAGAGCCCTGGACAGGGTGCATGAAGCTTTCTTT.

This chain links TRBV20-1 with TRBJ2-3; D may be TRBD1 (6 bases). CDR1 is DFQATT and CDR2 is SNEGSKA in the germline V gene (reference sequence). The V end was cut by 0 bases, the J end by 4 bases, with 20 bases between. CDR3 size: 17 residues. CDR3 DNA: TGCAGTGCTAGAGAAATTCTTGGGCAGGGGAACCCAGATACGCAGTATTTT. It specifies CSAREILGQGNPDTQYF.

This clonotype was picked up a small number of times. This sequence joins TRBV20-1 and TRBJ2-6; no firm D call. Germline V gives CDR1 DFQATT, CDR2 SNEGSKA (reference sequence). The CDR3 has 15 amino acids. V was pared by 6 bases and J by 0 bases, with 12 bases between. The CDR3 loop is CSAPTGFSGANVLTF. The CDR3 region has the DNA TGCAGTGCCCCGACGGGCTTCTCTGGGGCCAACGTCCTGACTTTC.